The 12 T cell receptor beta chains presented below share a single source sample, sequenced in a study of blood T cell repertoires in COVID-19. Profiling relied on immunoSEQ multiplex PCR, and the TCRdb table lists in-frame clones only, not all of them. This sample has around 200,000 clones, with 85% to 90% found just once. Sequencing was done on a sample of PBMCs or T cells enriched from blood (not recorded which). Source of these receptors: a woman aged 45-65 years in a cohort exposed to, infected with or recovered from COVID-19 (not recorded which).

The chain couples TRBV5-1 to TRBJ1-1; D is possibly TRBD1 (5 bases). Germline V gives CDR1 SGHRS, CDR2 YFSETQ. The CDR3 sequence is 15 residues long. V gave up 0 bases and J gave up 4 bases, with 13 bases separating them. CDR3: CASSLAQGQGTEAFF. The CDR3 nucleotides are TGCGCCAGCAGCTTGGCCCAGGGTCAGGGCACTGAAGCTTTCTTT.

This clone has at least ten counts. The chain joins TRBV11-2 to TRBJ1-2; no clear D gene. Germline V lookup: CDR1 SGHAT, CDR2 FQNNGV. V dropped 7 bases and J dropped 0 bases, with 12 bases sitting between them. CDR3 size: 14 residues. The CDR3: CASKAGGTNYGYTF. The CDR3 nucleotides are TGTGCCAGCAAGGCCGGAGGGACTAACTATGGCTACACCTTC.

The rearrangement joins TRBV20-1 to TRBJ1-2; weak D call: TRBD1 (6 bases). Germline values: CDR1 DFQATT, CDR2 SNEGSKA (reference sequence). CDR3 length equals 11 residues. V lost 4 bases, J lost 5 bases, and 8 bases lay in between. The CDR3 DNA reads TGCAGTGCTATGGGGGCGTATGGCTACACCTTC. Its translation: CSAMGAYGYTF.

The chain carries TRBV9 and TRBJ2-1, with D hard to call. From germline, CDR1 is SGDLS and CDR2 YYNGEE. V was cut by 3 bases and J by 1 base, with 11 bases left in between. The CDR3 is 15 residues long. CDR3 sequence (DNA): TGTGCCAGCAGCGGGCACAGCTCTTCCTACAATGAGCAGTTCTTC. Translating it yields CASSGHSSSYNEQFF.

The chain couples TRBV28 to TRBJ2-2; 7 bases line up with TRBD1. Unmatched junction bases numbered 5, after V lost 10 bases and J lost 3 bases. The CDR3 extends over 13 amino acids. Germline CDR1 MDHEN, CDR2 SYDVKM. The CDR3 reads CATDRVDTGELFF. The CDR3 coding sequence is TGTGCCACAGACAGGGTAGACACCGGGGAGCTGTTTTTT.

The CDR3 reads CASSFGNYLPDGQFF. The DNA for the CDR3 is TGTGCCAGCAGCTTTGGAAACTATCTCCCAGATGGGCAGTTCTTC. V usage is TRBV7-2 and J usage is TRBJ2-1, with D hard to call. Germline V lookup: CDR1 SGHTA, CDR2 FQGNSA. CDR3 length equals 15 residues. The V gene lost 3 bases and the J gene lost 12 bases, with 21 bases spanning the gap.

This clone was seen just once. This sequence joins TRBV9 and TRBJ1-1, with D uncertain. CDR1 is SGDLS, CDR2 YYNGEE, per germline. With 0 bases removed from V and 1 base from J, the gap between germline ends came to 10 bases. The CDR3 is 15 amino acids. The CDR3 nucleotides are TGTGCCAGCAGCGTAGCGGCGGCCCGGAACACTGAAGCTTTCTTT. Translation gives CASSVAAARNTEAFF.

The chain uses TRBV4-2 and TRBJ2-5; D might be TRBD2 (6 bases). The ends were cut back, 0 bases at V and 5 bases at J, with 13 bases in the middle. Germline CDR1 reads LGHNA; CDR2 reads YNFKEQ. The CDR3 totals 15 residues. CDR3 sequence reads: CASSQEGRSPETQYF. CDR3 coding DNA: TGTGCCAGCAGCCAAGAAGGGAGGAGTCCGGAGACCCAGTACTTC.

The V call is TRBV9, the J call TRBJ1-3; TRBD1 might be the D (5 bases). V dropped 0 bases and J dropped 0 bases, with 13 bases sitting between them. The germline CDR1 and CDR2 sequences are SGDLS and YYNGEE. The CDR3 runs to 17 residues. CDR3 DNA: TGTGCCAGCAGCGTAGGGGGCAGGTCCGACTCTGGAAACACCATATATTTT. Its translation: CASSVGGRSDSGNTIYF.

The chain has TRBV7-9 and TRBJ2-1; TRBD2 matches at 12 bases. V gave up 5 bases and J gave up 8 bases; unmatched junction bases: 7. CDR1 is SEHNR, CDR2 FQNEAQ, per germline (reference sequence). The CDR3 loop spans 15 amino acids. The DNA of the CDR3 is TGTGCCAGCAGCCCTCTAGCGGGGGGGGCATATGAGCAGTTCTTC. Translated: CASSPLAGGAYEQFF.

This clone was seen only once. Other nucleotide sequences from this sample produce the same CDR3. V and J are TRBV30 and TRBJ1-2; no firm D call. CDR1 is GTSNPN, CDR2 SVGIG, per germline (reference sequence). V was pared by 0 bases and J by 2 bases, with 4 bases between. The CDR3 consists of 12 residues. The CDR3 nucleotides are TGTGCCTGGAGTGTACTGAACTATGGCTACACCTTC. It codes for CAWSVLNYGYTF.

The V call is TRBV4-2, the J call TRBJ2-7, with a possible D match to TRBD2 (6 bases). The V end was cut by 0 bases, the J end by 0 bases, with 12 bases between. The germline V gene has CDR1 LGHNA and CDR2 YNFKEQ. The length of the CDR3 is 16 residues. DNA of the CDR3: TGTGCCAGCAGCCAAGAGGGCGGGGCCGCCTCCTACGAGCAGTACTTC. Translated, it gives CASSQEGGAASYEQYF.